Sequencing of this TCR beta chain was carried out in a study of blood T cell repertoires in COVID-19. Overall study: T cells, B-cell-depleted T cells, or PBMCs provided the cDNA or gDNA that served as material.

Original analysis: It was from reference gene primer amplification that nucleated cell counts were estimated. Libraries were prepared by immunoSEQ multiplex PCR; TCRdb keeps only in-frame clonotypes and omits some of them. The D gene and trimming were derived from the DNA, and the V and J assignments and clone size from that table. The top ten clones hold more than 1.5% of a sample with a few hundred thousand clones, about four fifths of them seen once. V was pared by 6 bases and J by 4 bases, with 12 bases between. There are 13 residues in the CDR3. Germline CDR1 and CDR2: SGHVS and FQNEAQ. Sequences were obtained from peripheral blood. This rearrangement joins TRBV7-8 to TRBJ1-2, with D possibly matching TRBD1 (6 bases). This receptor was obtained from a man aged 25-40 years who had recovered from COVID-19. CDR3: CASSRGQRYGYTF. The CDR3 DNA sequence: TGTGCCAGCAGTCGAGGACAGCGCTATGGCTACACCTTC.